This TCR beta chain was identified during a study of blood T cell repertoires in COVID-19. J was trimmed by 5 bases and V by 6 bases; bases with no gene match: 13. Germline assignment: CDR1 SNHLY and CDR2 FYNNEI. CDR3 length: 16 amino acids. Individuals aged roughly 18 to 95 years were recruited from about two dozen US areas. Authors' data handling: Estimated nucleated cell counts came from reference gene primer amplification. TCRdb's table, derived via immunoSEQ multiplex PCR, lists solely in-frame clones and lacks some. Clonal size and the V and J genes are those of that table, whereas D and trimming came from the DNA. The sample lists some 250,000 clones; 85% to 90% were seen once.

The rearrangement joins TRBV2 to TRBJ1-5; 7 nucleotides agree with TRBD1. The TCR was taken from a man aged 40-49 years who had recovered from COVID-19. Sequenced input: PBMCs or T cells enriched from blood (not recorded which). The CDR3 DNA is TGTGCCAGCAGGGGGGGAAGAGACAGGGTTCATCAGCCCCAGCATTTT. Its translation is CASRGGRDRVHQPQHF. Combining the CDR3 with reference TRBV2 and TRBJ1-5 gives the whole variable domain EPEVTQTPSHQVTQMGQEVILRCVPISNHLYFYWYRQILGQKVEFLVSFYNNEISEKSEIFDDQFSVERPDGSNFTLKIRSTKLEDSAMYFCASRGGRDRVHQPQHFGDGTRLSIL.